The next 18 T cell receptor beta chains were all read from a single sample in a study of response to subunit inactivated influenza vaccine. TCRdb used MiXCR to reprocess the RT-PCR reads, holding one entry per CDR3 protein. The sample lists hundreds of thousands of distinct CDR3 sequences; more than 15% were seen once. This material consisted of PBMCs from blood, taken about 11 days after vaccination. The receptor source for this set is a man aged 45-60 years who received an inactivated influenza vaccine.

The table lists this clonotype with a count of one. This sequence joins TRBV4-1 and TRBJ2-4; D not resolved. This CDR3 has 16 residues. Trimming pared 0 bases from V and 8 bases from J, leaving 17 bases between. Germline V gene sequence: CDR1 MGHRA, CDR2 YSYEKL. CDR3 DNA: TGCGCCAGCAGCCAAGATAATCACCCGCTCGGTTACATTCAGTACTTC. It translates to CASSQDNHPLGYIQYF.

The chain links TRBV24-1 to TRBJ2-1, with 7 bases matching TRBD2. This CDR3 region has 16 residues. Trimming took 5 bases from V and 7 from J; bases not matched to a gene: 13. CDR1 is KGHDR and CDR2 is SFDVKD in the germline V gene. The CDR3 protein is CATSAPWGGSRNEQFF. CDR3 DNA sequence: TGTGCCACCAGTGCCCCTTGGGGCGGGAGTAGGAATGAGCAGTTCTTC.

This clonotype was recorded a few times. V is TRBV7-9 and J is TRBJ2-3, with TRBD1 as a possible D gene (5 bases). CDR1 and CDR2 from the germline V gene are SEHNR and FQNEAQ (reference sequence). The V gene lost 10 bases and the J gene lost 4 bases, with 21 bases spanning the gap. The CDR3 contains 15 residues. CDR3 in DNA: TGTGCCACAAAACCCCAGGGCCGAACCGCAGATACGCAGTATTTT. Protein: CATKPQGRTADTQYF.

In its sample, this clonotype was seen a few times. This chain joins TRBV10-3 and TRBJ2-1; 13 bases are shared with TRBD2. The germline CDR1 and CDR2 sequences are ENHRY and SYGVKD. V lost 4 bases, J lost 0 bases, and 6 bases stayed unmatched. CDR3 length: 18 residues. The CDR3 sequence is CAISGRTSGRSSYNEQFF. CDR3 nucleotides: TGTGCCATCAGTGGACGGACTAGCGGGAGAAGCTCCTACAATGAGCAGTTCTTC.

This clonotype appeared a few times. DNA of the CDR3: TGTGCCAGCAGTTTCGACAGGGGGAGGGGTGACTATGGCTACACCTTC. Encoded protein: CASSFDRGRGDYGYTF. The V call is TRBV12-3 or TRBV12-4, the J call TRBJ1-2; 9 bases align to TRBD1. Unmatched junction bases numbered 8, after V lost 3 bases and J lost 3 bases. This CDR3 has 16 amino acids.

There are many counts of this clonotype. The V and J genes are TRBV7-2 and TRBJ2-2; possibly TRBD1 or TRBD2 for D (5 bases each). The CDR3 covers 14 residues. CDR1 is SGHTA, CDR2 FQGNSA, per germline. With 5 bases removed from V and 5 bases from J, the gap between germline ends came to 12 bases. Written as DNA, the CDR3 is TGTGCCAGCAGCCTATGGGGACGGACCGGGGAGCTGTTTTTT. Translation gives CASSLWGRTGELFF.

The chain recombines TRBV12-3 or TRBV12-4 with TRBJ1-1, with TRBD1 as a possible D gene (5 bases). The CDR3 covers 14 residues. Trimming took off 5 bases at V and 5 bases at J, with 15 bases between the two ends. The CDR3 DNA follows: TGTGCCAGCAGTCCCGCAGGGTCTGGGACTGAAGCTTTCTTT. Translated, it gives CASSPAGSGTEAFF.

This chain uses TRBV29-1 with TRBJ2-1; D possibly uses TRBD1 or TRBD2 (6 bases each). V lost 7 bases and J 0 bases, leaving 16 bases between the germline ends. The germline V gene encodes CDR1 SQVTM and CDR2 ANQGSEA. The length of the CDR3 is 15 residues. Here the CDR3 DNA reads TGCAGCGCCCCGTGGGGGGCCAGCTCCTACAATGAGCAGTTCTTC. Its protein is CSAPWGASSYNEQFF.

CDR3 sequence reads: CASTRTAINEKLFF. The DNA for the CDR3 is TGTGCCAGCACCCGGACGGCTATTAATGAAAAACTGTTTTTT. This chain connects TRBV2 to TRBJ1-4, with D hard to call. This CDR3 has 14 residues. Germline CDR1 is SNHLY and CDR2 is FYNNEI. V was clipped by 7 bases and J by 4 bases, with 13 bases between them.

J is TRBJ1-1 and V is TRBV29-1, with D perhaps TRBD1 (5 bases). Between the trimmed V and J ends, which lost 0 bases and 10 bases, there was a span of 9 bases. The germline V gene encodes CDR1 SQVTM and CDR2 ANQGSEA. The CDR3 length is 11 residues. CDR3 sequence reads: CSVEDPGTAFF. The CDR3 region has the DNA TGCAGCGTTGAAGATCCGGGGACAGCTTTCTTT.

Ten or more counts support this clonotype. DNA for the CDR3: TGTGCCAGCAGCTCGACAGGGGTCTATGGCTACACCTTC. This encodes CASSSTGVYGYTF. This chain uses TRBV11-2 with TRBJ1-2, with 8 bases matching TRBD1. Trimming cost V 4 bases and J 4 bases; bases outside gene matches: 2. CDR1 is SGHAT, CDR2 FQNNGV, per germline. This CDR3 contains 13 residues.

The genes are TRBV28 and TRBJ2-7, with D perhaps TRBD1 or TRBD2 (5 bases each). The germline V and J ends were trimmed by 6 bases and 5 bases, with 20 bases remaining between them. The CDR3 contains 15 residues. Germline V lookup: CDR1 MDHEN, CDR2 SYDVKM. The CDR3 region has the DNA TGTGCCAGCAGCCCCCTAGAGGGGTTTTTTGACGAGCAGTACTTC. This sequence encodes CASSPLEGFFDEQYF. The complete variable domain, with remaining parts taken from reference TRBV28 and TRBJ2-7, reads DVKVTQSSRYLVKRTGEKVFLECVQDMDHENMFWYRQDPGLGLRLIYFSYDVKMKEKGDIPEGYSVSREKKERFSLILESASTNQTSMYLCASSPLEGFFDEQYFGPGTRLTVT.

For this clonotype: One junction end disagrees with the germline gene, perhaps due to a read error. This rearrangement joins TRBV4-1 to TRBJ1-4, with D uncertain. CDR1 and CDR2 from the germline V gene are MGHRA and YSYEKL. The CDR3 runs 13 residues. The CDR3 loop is CASSQSPNGKLFF. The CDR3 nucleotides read TGCGCCAGCAGCCAATCCCCTAATGGAAAACTGTTTTTT.

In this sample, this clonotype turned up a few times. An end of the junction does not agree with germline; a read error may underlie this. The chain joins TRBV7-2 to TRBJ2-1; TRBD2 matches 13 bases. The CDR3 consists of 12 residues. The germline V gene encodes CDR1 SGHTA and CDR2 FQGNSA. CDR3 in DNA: TGTGCCAGCAGCCCGGGACTAGCGGGGCTCTCCTTC. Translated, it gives CASSPGLAGLSF. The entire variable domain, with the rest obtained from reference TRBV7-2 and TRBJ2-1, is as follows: GAGVSQSPSNKVTEKGKDVELRCDPISGHTALYWYRQSLGQGLEFLIYFQGNSAPDKSGLPSDRFSAERTGGSVSTLTIQRTQQEDSAVYLCASSPGLAGLSFGPGTRLTVL.

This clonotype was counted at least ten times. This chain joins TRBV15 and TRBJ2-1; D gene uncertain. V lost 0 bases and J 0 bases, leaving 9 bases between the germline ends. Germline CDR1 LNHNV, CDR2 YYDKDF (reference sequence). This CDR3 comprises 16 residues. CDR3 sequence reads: CATSRDRQSSYNEQFF. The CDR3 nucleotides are TGTGCCACCAGCAGAGATCGCCAGAGCTCCTACAATGAGCAGTTCTTC.

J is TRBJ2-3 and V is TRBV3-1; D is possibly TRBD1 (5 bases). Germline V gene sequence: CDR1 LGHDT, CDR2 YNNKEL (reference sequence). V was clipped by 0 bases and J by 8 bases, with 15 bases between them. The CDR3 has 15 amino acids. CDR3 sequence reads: CASSQEVGTQGTQYF. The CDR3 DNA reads TGTGCCAGCAGCCAAGAGGTCGGCACCCAGGGTACGCAGTATTTT.

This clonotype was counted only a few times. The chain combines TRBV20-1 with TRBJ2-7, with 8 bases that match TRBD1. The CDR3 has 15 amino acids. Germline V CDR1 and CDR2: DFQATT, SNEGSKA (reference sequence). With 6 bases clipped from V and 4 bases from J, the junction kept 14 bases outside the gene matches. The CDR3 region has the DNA TGCAGTGCCCCCACCCCTGGACAGGGTGCGTACGAGCAGTACTTC. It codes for CSAPTPGQGAYEQYF.

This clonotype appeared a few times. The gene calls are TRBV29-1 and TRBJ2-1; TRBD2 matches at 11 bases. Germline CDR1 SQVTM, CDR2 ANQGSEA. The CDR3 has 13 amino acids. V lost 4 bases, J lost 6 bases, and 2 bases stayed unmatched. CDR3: CSVGLAGSNEQFF. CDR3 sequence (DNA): TGCAGCGTTGGACTAGCGGGAAGCAATGAGCAGTTCTTC.